Listed here are 22 T cell receptor beta chains from one sample, sequenced in a study of blood T cell repertoires in COVID-19. Assay: immunoSEQ multiplex PCR; the TCRdb copy retains only in-frame clones and omits some. The sample has more than 95,000 clones, 65% to 85% seen once; the top ten hold 5.9%. Sequenced: peripheral blood. The receptor source for this set is an elderly man with active or convalescent COVID-19.

The chain links TRBV9 to TRBJ2-5; 7 bases align to TRBD1. The CDR3 consists of 15 residues. Germline CDR1 and CDR2: SGDLS and YYNGEE. Trimming removed 3 bases from V and 5 bases from J; junction bases left unmatched: 10. CDR3 bases: TGTGCCAGCAGCGCTGAGCAGGGGGTATGGGAGACCCAGTACTTC. As protein: CASSAEQGVWETQYF.

The V and J genes are TRBV7-2 and TRBJ2-1; TRBD2 agrees at 8 bases. V dropped 2 bases and J dropped 7; count of bases not matched to a gene: 19. From germline, CDR1 is SGHTA and CDR2 FQGNSA. The CDR3 spans 19 residues. CDR3 sequence (DNA): TGTGCCAGCAGCTTAAGAGAGCCCCGGTGGAGCGGGGGAGGGAATGAGCAGTTCTTC. Translating it yields CASSLREPRWSGGGNEQFF.

This chain uses TRBV24-1 with TRBJ2-3, with 7 bases lining up with TRBD2. V dropped 1 base and J dropped 6; count of bases not matched to a gene: 6. CDR1 and CDR2 (germline): KGHDR, SFDVKD. CDR3 length: 15 amino acids. CDR3 coding DNA: TGTGCCACCAGTGATTTAGGCGGGGGACTCGATACGCAGTATTTT. This codes for CATSDLGGGLDTQYF.

The rearrangement uses TRBV19 and TRBJ2-7; possibly TRBD2 for D (5 bases). The germline V and J ends were trimmed by 1 base and 5 bases, with 15 bases remaining between them. The CDR3 consists of 15 residues. Germline CDR1 LNHDA, CDR2 SQIVND (reference sequence). The CDR3 is CASSIGATGYNEQYF. The CDR3 nucleotides read TGTGCCAGTAGTATAGGAGCCACGGGGTACAACGAGCAGTACTTC.

This chain links TRBV10-3 with TRBJ1-4; TRBD1 matches 10 bases. The CDR3 is 14 residues long. J was trimmed by 9 bases and V by 3 bases; bases with no gene match: 4. CDR1 is ENHRY, CDR2 SYGVKD, per germline. CDR3 region: CAISDWDRGQKLFF. In DNA, the CDR3 is TGTGCCATCAGTGATTGGGACAGGGGACAAAAACTGTTTTTT.

The chain recombines TRBV25-1 with TRBJ2-7, with D possibly being TRBD1 (5 bases). Germline-derived CDR1 and CDR2 are MGHDK and SYGVNS. V lost 2 bases, J lost 5 bases, and 16 bases lay in between. CDR3 length: 15 amino acids. CDR3 DNA: TGTGCCAGCAGTGAAGTTGGGCAGGGTGTTCACGAGCAGTACTTC. This gives the protein CASSEVGQGVHEQYF.

The J gene is TRBJ1-1, the V gene TRBV6-4; D is undetermined. Germline lookup yields CDR1 MRHNA and CDR2 SNTAGT. This CDR3 comprises 14 residues. V was clipped by 3 bases and J by 0 bases, with 8 bases between them. CDR3 nucleotide sequence: TGTGCCAGCAGTGAATCAGGCCTGAACACTGAAGCTTTCTTT. Residues: CASSESGLNTEAFF.

The V gene is TRBV15, the J gene TRBJ1-3; TRBD1 matches 8 bases. V was pared by 4 bases and J by 1 base, with 9 bases of the junction left unmatched. The length of the CDR3 is 17 residues. The germline V gene encodes CDR1 LNHNV and CDR2 YYDKDF (reference sequence). CDR3 sequence (DNA): TGTGCCACCAGCACCAGGACAGGGTTGGTTTCTGGAAACACCATATATTTT. Translated, it gives CATSTRTGLVSGNTIYF.

In DNA, the CDR3 is TGTGCCAGCAGTCAAGCCCGGGGTTTAGTTGGCTACACCTTC. This encodes CASSQARGLVGYTF. V is TRBV7-2 and J is TRBJ1-2; D gene unclear. The CDR3 has 14 residues. The ends were cut back, 6 bases at V and 7 bases at J, with 18 bases in the middle. Germline V gene data show CDR1 as SGHTA and CDR2 as FQGNSA. The variable domain in full, with the rest retrieved from reference TRBV7-2 and TRBJ1-2, is GAGVSQSPSNKVTEKGKDVELRCDPISGHTALYWYRQSLGQGLEFLIYFQGNSAPDKSGLPSDRFSAERTGGSVSTLTIQRTQQEDSAVYLCASSQARGLVGYTFGSGTRLTVV.

The rearrangement uses TRBV29-1 and TRBJ2-5; the match to TRBD1 covers 9 bases. Germline V gene sequence: CDR1 SQVTM, CDR2 ANQGSEA. This CDR3 is built from 15 residues. J gave up 1 base and V 8 bases, and 11 bases lay outside the gene matches. In DNA form, the CDR3 reads TGCAGCTCGTCGGACAGGGGAGAGGCCCAAGAGACCCAGTACTTC. It encodes CSSSDRGEAQETQYF.

This rearrangement joins TRBV7-3 to TRBJ2-1, with 7 bases matching TRBD2. The CDR3 is made up of 17 amino acids. Germline CDR1 reads SGHTA; CDR2 reads FQGTGA. Unmatched junction bases numbered 15, after V lost 2 bases and J lost 8 bases. This CDR3 is CASSLLVSGGRTHEQFF. For the CDR3, the DNA is TGTGCCAGCAGCTTACTCGTCTCGGGGGGACGTACTCATGAGCAGTTCTTC.

The chain is built from TRBV18 and TRBJ2-5; a weak D match, TRBD2 (6 bases). The germline gives CDR1 KGHSH, CDR2 LQKENI. This CDR3 is 13 amino acids long. Trimming cost V 6 bases and J 1 base, with 9 bases left between them. The CDR3 DNA sequence: TGTGCCAGCTCGGCCGGGAGCCAAGAGACCCAGTACTTC. Amino acids: CASSAGSQETQYF.

The chain recombines TRBV28 with TRBJ1-2; 7 nucleotides align to TRBD1. The V gene end was trimmed by 6 bases and the J gene end by 4 bases; junction bases not matched to a gene: 8. This CDR3 has 14 amino acids. Germline V gives CDR1 MDHEN, CDR2 SYDVKM. CDR3 amino acids: CASRTQGKRYGYTF. CDR3 nucleotide sequence: TGTGCCAGCAGGACACAGGGGAAGCGCTATGGCTACACCTTC.

The V and J genes are TRBV28 and TRBJ1-5, with 7 bases fitting TRBD1. The ends lost 5 bases at V and 7 bases at J; junction bases unmatched: 8. This CDR3 comprises 14 residues. Germline lookup yields CDR1 MDHEN and CDR2 SYDVKM. Here the CDR3 reads CASSRQGVNQPQHF. CDR3 sequence (DNA): TGTGCCAGCAGTCGACAGGGAGTTAACCAGCCCCAGCATTTT.

V gene TRBV4-3 combines with J gene TRBJ2-4; 8 nucleotides agree with TRBD2. J gave up 6 bases and V 1 base, and 11 bases lay outside the gene matches. Per germline, CDR1 LGHNA and CDR2 YSLEER. This CDR3 is built from 17 residues. Here the CDR3 reads CASSQGAGGAPGNIQYF. In nucleotides, the CDR3 is TGCGCCAGCAGCCAAGGGGCGGGGGGTGCCCCGGGAAACATTCAGTACTTC.

The rearrangement links TRBV4-2 to TRBJ2-2; D gene uncertain. With 1 base removed from V and 7 bases from J, the gap between germline ends came to 16 bases. CDR3 length equals 16 residues. Germline CDR1 is LGHNA and CDR2 is YNFKEQ. CDR3 nucleotides: TGTGCCAGCAGCCAAGCGAGGAGCCCTATTAACGGGGAGCTGTTTTTT. Translating it yields CASSQARSPINGELFF.

The J gene is TRBJ2-6, the V gene TRBV2; maybe TRBD1 (6 bases). CDR3 length: 16 amino acids. V lost 6 bases to trimming and J lost 2 bases, with 14 bases between them. Germline V CDR1 and CDR2: SNHLY, FYNNEI. The CDR3 sequence: CASRYNRDAGANVLTF. CDR3 DNA: TGTGCCAGCAGATATAACAGGGACGCTGGGGCCAACGTCCTGACTTTC.

The rearrangement uses TRBV4-1 and TRBJ1-2; a weak D match, TRBD1 (5 bases). Germline loops: CDR1 MGHRA, CDR2 YSYEKL. The CDR3 consists of 14 residues. V lost 2 bases and J 8 bases, leaving 15 bases between the germline ends. The CDR3 here is CASSQKGTDFGYTF. CDR3 DNA sequence: TGCGCCAGCAGCCAAAAGGGGACTGATTTCGGCTACACCTTC.

V gene TRBV2 combines with J gene TRBJ1-4, with TRBD1 matching 8 bases. This CDR3 region has 13 residues. The germline V gene encodes CDR1 SNHLY and CDR2 FYNNEI. V was pared by 4 bases and J by 7 bases, with 2 bases of the junction left unmatched. The CDR3 DNA is TGTGCCAGCAGTGCACAGGGGGTTGAAAAACTGTTTTTT. Its translation: CASSAQGVEKLFF.

The chain joins TRBV6-2 or TRBV6-3 to TRBJ2-1, with 7 bases aligning to TRBD2. Germline loops: CDR1 MNHEY, CDR2 SVGEGT. J lost 4 bases, V lost 4 bases, and 10 bases had no gene match. CDR3 length: 16 amino acids. The DNA for the CDR3 is TGTGCCAGCAGTTCCATCACGGGGGGATCGTACAATGAGCAGTTCTTC. Translation: CASSSITGGSYNEQFF.

This chain uses TRBV5-4 with TRBJ2-1, with TRBD2 identical over 15 bases. Losses at the gene ends were 4 bases for V and 6 bases for J; bases not matched to a gene: 2. Germline V gives CDR1 SGHNT, CDR2 YYREEE (reference sequence). This CDR3 has 15 amino acids. CDR3 DNA sequence: TGTGCCAGCAGCCGGACTAGCGGGGGGGTCAATGAGCAGTTCTTC. Its translation is CASSRTSGGVNEQFF.

This clone was observed once. The genes are TRBV11-1 and TRBJ2-7; 9 bases agree with TRBD1. CDR1 is SGHAT, CDR2 FQDESV, per germline (reference sequence). V shed 3 bases and J 2 bases; nucleotides not matched to a gene: 2. There are 14 residues in the CDR3. Here the CDR3 reads CASSFGTGTYEQYF. CDR3 DNA sequence: TGTGCCAGCAGCTTTGGGACAGGGACCTACGAGCAGTACTTC.